This entry lists 27 T cell receptor beta chains sequenced from one sample in a study of cytomegalovirus exposure and HLA in healthy donors. Amplification used 60 Vbeta primers and 13 Jbeta primers. Assay used: immunoSEQ multiplex PCR; TCRdb lists only in-frame clones, some missing. This sample has more than 95,000 clones, with 9.5% to 13% found just once. The sequencing input was PBMCs. The receptors here all came from a man aged 40-49 years in good health and CMV-seropositive.

This clone came up a few times. V gene TRBV6-6 combines with J gene TRBJ1-4, with no clear D. V was cut by 5 bases and J by 3 bases, with 13 bases left in between. Germline CDR1 reads MNHNY; CDR2 reads SVGAGI (reference sequence). CDR3 length equals 15 residues. The CDR3 DNA reads as TGTGCCAGCAGTCCCCTAGGTGCAGCTAATGAAAAACTGTTTTTT. Translating it yields CASSPLGAANEKLFF.

This clone was found a few times. The V and J genes are TRBV5-1 and TRBJ2-7; D perhaps matches TRBD2 (7 bases). The V end lost 4 bases, the J end lost 5 bases, and 19 bases lay between the germline ends. This CDR3 contains 15 residues. Germline lookup yields CDR1 SGHRS and CDR2 YFSETQ. CDR3 region: CASSPLAMGGHEQYF. For the CDR3, the DNA is TGCGCCAGCAGCCCACTAGCAATGGGGGGGCACGAGCAGTACTTC.

This clone occurred a few times. The V and J genes are TRBV7-3 and TRBJ2-6; no firm D call. The germline V and J ends were trimmed by 2 bases and 3 bases, with 8 bases remaining between them. The germline V gene has CDR1 SGHTA and CDR2 FQGTGA. The CDR3 sequence is 15 residues long. DNA of the CDR3: TGTGCCAGCAGCTTATACAGCAATGGGGCCAACGTCCTGACTTTC. It yields the protein CASSLYSNGANVLTF.

The genes are TRBV5-1 and TRBJ1-2; 8 positions agree with TRBD1. Looked up from germline, CDR1 is SGHRS and CDR2 is YFSETQ. This CDR3 spans 17 amino acids. After removal of 0 bases from V and 4 bases from J, the junction contained 11 bases not matched to a gene. CDR3 coding DNA: TGCGCCAGCAGCTTGGAGTTCCAGGACAGGGTCGCCTATGGCTACACCTTC. It specifies CASSLEFQDRVAYGYTF. Complete variable domain (other parts from reference TRBV5-1 and TRBJ1-2): KAGVTQTPRYLIKTRGQQVTLSCSPISGHRSVSWYQQTPGQGLQFLFEYFSETQRNKGNFPGRFSGRQFSNSRSEMNVSTLELGDSALYLCASSLEFQDRVAYGYTFGSGTRLTVV.

V usage is TRBV25-1 and J usage is TRBJ2-3; 8 bases are a match to TRBD2. Per the germline V gene, CDR1 is MGHDK and CDR2 is SYGVNS. This CDR3 is 13 amino acids long. V lost 7 bases to trimming and J lost 6 bases; unmatched junction nucleotides: 6. In DNA form, the CDR3 reads TGTGCCAGCAACCGGGAGGGCCCCGATACGCAGTATTTT. It translates to CASNREGPDTQYF.

The sample holds a few counts of this clone. The chain is built from TRBV19 and TRBJ2-7; perhaps TRBD2 as D (6 bases). V lost 3 bases and J 4 bases, leaving 13 bases between the germline ends. The CDR3 length is 14 residues. Germline lookup yields CDR1 LNHDA and CDR2 SQIVND (reference sequence). The CDR3 region has the DNA TGTGCCAGTAGTATCAGGACTACTCCGTACGAGCAGTACTTC. Its protein product is CASSIRTTPYEQYF.

This clone was recorded at least ten times. This sequence joins TRBV7-3 and TRBJ2-1; 7 bases line up with TRBD2. This CDR3 is built from 15 residues. The ends lost 4 bases at V and 1 base at J; junction bases unmatched: 4. Germline V gene sequence: CDR1 SGHTA, CDR2 FQGTGA. As DNA, the CDR3 is TGTGCCAGCAGCTATAGCGGGCAGTCCTACAATGAGCAGTTCTTC. Protein: CASSYSGQSYNEQFF.

The rearrangement links TRBV9 to TRBJ2-6, with TRBD2 as a possible D gene (7 bases). This CDR3 contains 16 residues. Germline V lookup: CDR1 SGDLS, CDR2 YYNGEE. V lost 4 bases and J lost 3, with 14 bases in between. DNA of the CDR3: TGTGCCAGCAGCCCCGCGGGGGCGGGTGGGGCCAACGTCCTGACTTTC. Protein: CASSPAGAGGANVLTF.

The rearrangement links TRBV2 to TRBJ2-5, with D uncertain. The CDR3 contains 14 residues. Trimming removed 9 bases from V and 0 bases from J, with 14 bases in between. CDR1 and CDR2 from the germline V gene are SNHLY and FYNNEI. The CDR3 spells CASRLVEYQETQYF. The DNA for the CDR3 is TGTGCCAGTCGATTGGTAGAGTACCAAGAGACCCAGTACTTC.

The J gene is TRBJ2-3, the V gene TRBV7-8; 13 bases fit TRBD2. The J segment lost 4 bases and the V segment lost 5 bases, leaving 9 bases of the junction unmatched. The germline gives CDR1 SGHVS, CDR2 FQNEAQ. The CDR3 contains 17 residues. DNA for the CDR3: TGTGCCAGCAGCCCAAGGAAACTAGCGGGAGGGTCAGATACGCAGTATTTT. Its translation is CASSPRKLAGGSDTQYF.

The rearrangement joins TRBV27 to TRBJ2-1; 9 bases fit TRBD2. V trimming: 3 bases; J trimming: 3 bases; junction bases outside the gene matches: 3. The germline V gene encodes CDR1 MNHEY and CDR2 SMNVEV (reference sequence). The CDR3 is 15 amino acids. The CDR3 nucleotides are TGTGCCAGCAGTTTTTCTAGCGGGAACTACAATGAGCAGTTCTTC. It specifies CASSFSSGNYNEQFF.

This clone was picked up a small number of times. This chain joins TRBV6-5 and TRBJ2-6; D is unclear. CDR3 length: 14 amino acids. Trimming removed 6 bases at V and 1 base at J, with 7 bases between. Germline CDR1 is MNHEY and CDR2 is SVGAGI. CDR3 in DNA: TGTGCCAGCAGCCTAACTTCTGGGGCCAACGTCCTGACTTTC. Translation: CASSLTSGANVLTF.

The chain uses TRBV2 and TRBJ2-1; 13 bases are shared with TRBD2. The junction had 5 bases not matched to a gene; V was cut back by 7 bases and J by 8 bases. Germline values: CDR1 SNHLY, CDR2 FYNNEI. The CDR3 is made up of 14 amino acids. Here the CDR3 DNA reads TGTGCCAGCACCGGACTAGCGGGAGCGGATGAGCAGTTCTTC. It specifies CASTGLAGADEQFF.

The V gene is TRBV5-4, the J gene TRBJ2-7; perhaps TRBD2 as D (6 bases). Germline V gene sequence: CDR1 SGHNT, CDR2 YYREEE (reference sequence). This CDR3 spans 14 amino acids. V was cut by 3 bases and J by 4 bases, with 14 bases left in between. Written as DNA, the CDR3 is TGTGCCAGCAGCTCGCGGGGCGCTTCTTACGAGCAGTACTTC. Translated: CASSSRGASYEQYF.

This chain connects TRBV7-2 to TRBJ1-5, with D unclear. Germline V gene data show CDR1 as SGHTA and CDR2 as FQGNSA. CDR3 length equals 17 residues. Trimming pared 3 bases from V and 7 bases from J, leaving 22 bases between. CDR3 residues: CASSFRSSGVIGQPQHF. As DNA, the CDR3 is TGTGCCAGCAGCTTCAGGAGTTCCGGGGTTATTGGCCAGCCCCAGCATTTT.

The genes are TRBV27 and TRBJ2-1; D remains ambiguous. CDR3 length: 12 residues. Germline CDR1 reads MNHEY; CDR2 reads SMNVEV (reference sequence). The ends were cut back, 1 base at V and 9 bases at J, with 7 bases in the middle. CDR3 residues: CASSLLAGEQFF. CDR3 coding DNA: TGTGCCAGCAGTTTATTAGCTGGTGAGCAGTTCTTC.

The chain joins TRBV28 to TRBJ2-2; possibly TRBD2 for D (6 bases). The CDR3 contains 16 residues. Trimming cost V 5 bases and J 2 bases, with 15 bases left between them. CDR1 and CDR2 from the germline V gene are MDHEN and SYDVKM. The chain's CDR3 is CASSTLSGFNTGELFF. CDR3 sequence (DNA): TGTGCCAGCAGTACCCTTAGCGGTTTTAACACCGGGGAGCTGTTTTTT.

The V and J genes are TRBV5-1 and TRBJ2-3; 13 bases are shared with TRBD2. CDR3 length: 15 residues. CDR1 and CDR2 from the germline V gene are SGHRS and YFSETQ. V dropped 4 bases and J dropped 7; count of bases not matched to a gene: 6. The CDR3: CASSIGTSGTYTQYF. The CDR3 DNA follows: TGCGCCAGCAGCATCGGGACTAGCGGGACATATACGCAGTATTTT.

This clone was recorded a few times. The rearrangement links TRBV9 to TRBJ1-1; D remains ambiguous. The V end was cut by 0 bases, the J end by 1 base, with 7 bases between. CDR3 size: 14 residues. CDR1 and CDR2 from the germline V gene are SGDLS and YYNGEE. This chain's CDR3 is CASSVEQSNTEAFF. Here the CDR3 DNA reads TGTGCCAGCAGCGTAGAACAGTCGAACACTGAAGCTTTCTTT. The full variable domain, its missing parts supplied by reference TRBV9 and TRBJ1-1, is DSGVTQTPKHLITATGQRVTLRCSPRSGDLSVYWYQQSLDQGLQFLIQYYNGEERAKGNILERFSAQQFPDLHSELNLSSLELGDSALYFCASSVEQSNTEAFFGQGTRLTVV.

The chain employs TRBV2 and TRBJ1-4; D call uncertain. Trimming took 1 base from V and 7 from J, leaving 10 bases between them. CDR3 size: 14 residues. The germline CDR1 and CDR2 sequences are SNHLY and FYNNEI. CDR3 sequence reads: CASSEGGWSEKLFF. CDR3 DNA: TGTGCCAGCAGTGAAGGCGGGTGGAGTGAAAAACTGTTTTTT.

The rearrangement uses TRBV5-4 and TRBJ2-3; TRBD2 agrees at 13 bases. Germline V gives CDR1 SGHNT, CDR2 YYREEE (reference sequence). The J segment lost 5 bases and the V segment lost 2 bases, leaving 5 bases of the junction unmatched. CDR3 length: 16 residues. CDR3 sequence reads: CASSLGTSGAGDTQYF. For the CDR3, the DNA is TGTGCCAGCAGCTTAGGGACTAGCGGGGCGGGAGATACGCAGTATTTT.

This clone was observed a few times. The chain is built from TRBV7-9 and TRBJ2-7; 10 bases agree with TRBD2. CDR1 SEHNR and CDR2 FQNEAQ come from the germline V gene (reference sequence). V shed 4 bases and J 3 bases; nucleotides not matched to a gene: 15. The CDR3 is made up of 18 amino acids. The CDR3 DNA reads as TGTGCCAGCAGCTCCCCCGGGACTAGCGTACAAGAGGGCTACGAGCAGTACTTC. Translated, it gives CASSSPGTSVQEGYEQYF.

The V gene is TRBV29-1, the J gene TRBJ2-1, with a possible D match to TRBD2 (5 bases). Germline V gene sequence: CDR1 SQVTM, CDR2 ANQGSEA. This CDR3 contains 14 residues. The V gene lost 4 bases and the J gene lost 2 bases, with 12 bases spanning the gap. The CDR3 bases are TGCAGCGTTGGCCAGCGGCTTACCTACAATGAGCAGTTCTTC. Residues: CSVGQRLTYNEQFF.

The chain combines TRBV27 with TRBJ2-7; TRBD1 might be the D (5 bases). The CDR3 consists of 18 residues. Germline V lookup: CDR1 MNHEY, CDR2 SMNVEV (reference sequence). Trimming stripped 3 bases from V and 2 bases from J, with 23 bases between. The CDR3 sequence is CASSFRQGSSTVTYEQYF. Here the CDR3 DNA reads TGTGCCAGCAGTTTTCGCCAGGGATCCTCCACCGTAACCTACGAGCAGTACTTC.

The rearrangement uses TRBV7-2 and TRBJ2-2, with D maybe TRBD1 (5 bases). The CDR3 has 15 residues. V lost 7 bases and J 7 bases, leaving 19 bases between the germline ends. Germline V gene data show CDR1 as SGHTA and CDR2 as FQGNSA. The CDR3 DNA follows: TGTGCCAGCACCCCCACCCCAGGGTACGGCGGGGAGCTGTTTTTT. It encodes CASTPTPGYGGELFF.

This clone appeared a few times. The V gene is TRBV29-1, the J gene TRBJ2-2, with TRBD2 matching 10 bases. CDR3 length: 15 amino acids. Losses at the gene ends were 8 bases for V and 6 bases for J; bases not matched to a gene: 12. The germline CDR1 and CDR2 sequences are SQVTM and ANQGSEA. The CDR3: CSILTGTSASGELFF. In nucleotides, the CDR3 is TGCAGCATCCTTACCGGGACTAGCGCTTCCGGGGAGCTGTTTTTT.

This clone was observed a few times. This chain joins TRBV6-5 and TRBJ2-6; possibly TRBD1 for D (6 bases). With 5 bases removed from V and 5 bases from J, the gap between germline ends came to 13 bases. Germline lookup yields CDR1 MNHEY and CDR2 SVGAGI. The CDR3 contains 15 residues. The CDR3 DNA sequence: TGTGCCAGCAGTGCTTCAGGGGTCAGGGCCAACGTCCTGACTTTC. Amino acids: CASSASGVRANVLTF.